Listed below are T cell receptor beta chains from one sample, sequenced in a study of blood T cell repertoires in COVID-19. Libraries were prepared by immunoSEQ multiplex PCR; TCRdb keeps only in-frame clonotypes and omits some of them. This sample has roughly 58,000 clones; around 66% occur once, and the top ten carry around half. The sample taken for sequencing was PBMCs or T cells enriched from blood (not recorded which). The receptors stem from a woman aged 60-70 years who had been exposed to COVID-19. CDR3s include the opening cysteine and the closing phenylalanine or tryptophan. Each record gives: V gene, J gene, D gene, clone size, CDR3 DNA, CDR3 protein. The D gene is left open where the match is weak. Some rows mark clone size as missing; the rest say once, few, many or name a class of expanded clone.

>TRBV7-2|TRBJ1-4|-|-
TGTGCCAGCAGCTCCAAGACGGGAACTAATGAAAAACTGTTTTTT
CASSSKTGTNEKLFF
>TRBV30|TRBJ1-3|TRBD1|few
TGTGCCTGGAGTCGGGACAGTGGCTCTGGAAACACCATATATTTT
CAWSRDSGSGNTIYF
>TRBV10-3|TRBJ1-3|-|-
TGTGCCATCAGTGACCGAGCCGGAAACACCATATATTTT
CAISDRAGNTIYF
>TRBV6-4|TRBJ2-3|-|-
TGTGCCAGCAGTGCTGGGACTGGAGATACGCAGTATTTT
CASSAGTGDTQYF
>TRBV20-1|TRBJ2-7|-|-
TGCAGTGCCCCGATAGCATACGAGCAGTACTTC
CSAPIAYEQYF
>TRBV7-9|TRBJ2-5|TRBD1|-
TGTGCCAGCAGCTACCCCCGACAGGGGGTAGGGGAGACCCAGTACTTC
CASSYPRQGVGETQYF
>TRBV6-5|TRBJ1-6|-|-
TGTGCCAGCAAAACAGGACCCGAGACCCTCCACTTT
CASKTGPETLHF
>TRBV3-1/TRBV3-2|TRBJ1-5|-|-
TGTGCCAGCAGACGGGGGAGGGAGCAATATTGGCCCCAGCATTTT
CASRRGREQYWPQHF
>TRBV9|TRBJ1-6|-|-
TGTGCCAGCAGCGGGGGGCCTCATTCACCCCTCCACTTT
CASSGGPHSPLHF
>TRBV6-6|TRBJ1-5|-|few
TGTGCCAGCAGCTTTGGGGGGATCAATCAGCCCCAGCATTTT
CASSFGGINQPQHF
>TRBV5-5|TRBJ2-3|-|-
TGTGCCAGCAGCATTCAGGGGCGCACAGATACGCAGTATTTT
CASSIQGRTDTQYF
>TRBV19|TRBJ2-5|-|-
TGTGCCAGTAGCGAGACTAGAAAAGAGACCCAGTACTTC
CASSETRKETQYF
>TRBV7-7|TRBJ2-7|TRBD1|-
TGTGCTAGCAGCCGGGACAGGGGATCCGAGCAGTACTTC
CASSRDRGSEQYF
>TRBV28|TRBJ1-1|-|-
TGTGCCAGCCGTTTGACTCGCACTGAAGCTTTCTTT
CASRLTRTEAFF
>TRBV3-1/TRBV3-2|TRBJ1-1|-|-
TGTGCCAGCAGCCAAGTTGCGACCCTGAGGGACACTGAAGCTTTCTTT
CASSQVATLRDTEAFF
>TRBV7-2|TRBJ2-7|-|-
TGTGCCAGCACCTCCCCACCCACTTACGAGCAGTACTTC
CASTSPPTYEQYF
>TRBV30|TRBJ1-1|-|-
TGTGCCTGGAGGCAGGGTATTACTGAAGCTTTCTTT
CAWRQGITEAFF
>TRBV15|TRBJ2-7|-|-
TGTGCCACCAGCAGAGATGGAAACACGCGGGAGCAGTACTTC
CATSRDGNTREQYF
>TRBV4-1|TRBJ2-7|-|many
TGCGCCAGCAGCCAAGTTGGAGGGTACGAGCAGTACTTC
CASSQVGGYEQYF
>TRBV9|TRBJ2-2|-|-
TGTGCCAGCAGCCTTAGCAGCGGGGAGCTGTTTTTT
CASSLSSGELFF
>TRBV7-9|TRBJ2-5|-|-
TGTGCCAGCAGCTTAGGATCACGGGTCCAAGAGACCCAGTACTTC
CASSLGSRVQETQYF
>TRBV29-1|TRBJ2-1|-|-
TGCAGCGTTGAAGGAGAGAGGGGGAGCTCCTACAATGAGCAGTTCTTC
CSVEGERGSSYNEQFF
>TRBV7-9|TRBJ2-2|-|-
TGTGCCAGCAGCTACAGGGTTAGTTGGCGGGCATCGAACACCGGGGAGCTGTTTTTT
CASSYRVSWRASNTGELFF
>TRBV6-6|TRBJ2-7|TRBD1|-
TGTGCCAGCAGCCGGGACAGTTCGGACTACGAGCAGTACTTC
CASSRDSSDYEQYF
>TRBV19|TRBJ2-2|TRBD2|few
TGTGCCAGTAATGGCGGGAGGACCACCGGGGAGCTGTTTTTT
CASNGGRTTGELFF
>TRBV7-2|TRBJ2-1|-|-
TGTGCCAGCAGCTCTCCGGGGAATGAGCAGTTCTTC
CASSSPGNEQFF